These T cell receptor beta chains were read from a single sample in a study of human T cells and chemical hapten exposure. TCRdb passed the RACE reads through MiXCR, listing each CDR3 protein once. The table lists approximately 82,000 distinct CDR3 sequences, approximately 12% of them singletons, with about 3.5% in the top ten. This sample comprised whole blood, obtained in connection with sensitization to the hapten diphenylcyclopropenone (DPC). The receptors here all came from a woman aged 55-70 years with alopecia areata. Some clones in this sample may be carry-over from other donors' samples. Both conserved end residues are part of each CDR3. The D gene is left open where the match is weak. A clone size is listed for some rows: how often the clone was seen (once, few, many), or a class if it is expanded.

V gene	J gene	clone size	D gene	CDR3 DNA	CDR3 protein
TRBV5-1	TRBJ2-5	.	TRBD1	TGCGCCAGCAGCTTGGACAGGGGGCCCACTGGGGAGACCCAGTACTTC	CASSLDRGPTGETQYF
TRBV5-8	TRBJ2-3	few	.	TGTGCCAGCAGCCCCGGGGTGATCACAGATACGCAGTATTTT	CASSPGVITDTQYF
TRBV20-1	TRBJ2-7	few	TRBD1	TGCAGTGCCACCCTCCCCTCTCGGGACAGCTACGAGCAGTACTTC	CSATLPSRDSYEQYF
TRBV4-2	TRBJ2-3	few	TRBD2	TGTGCCAGCAGCCAAGATCGGATAGCGGGAGTTACGCAGTATTTT	CASSQDRIAGVTQYF
TRBV7-7	TRBJ2-1	.	TRBD1	TGTGCTAGCAGCTTTACCCCAGGGGGCAATGAGCAGTTCTTC	CASSFTPGGNEQFF
TRBV18	TRBJ2-7	many	.	TGTGCCAGCTCAGGAAGCGGTTGGGGAAGAGATTCCTACGAGCAGTACTTC	CASSGSGWGRDSYEQYF
TRBV5-1	TRBJ1-1	few	.	TGCGCCAGCAGCTCGAATTGGGGAGCTTTCTTT	CASSSNWGAFF
TRBV4-1	TRBJ2-7	.	.	TGCGCCAGCAGCCTTGACCAATCCAGGGCCTACGAGCAGTACTTC	CASSLDQSRAYEQYF
TRBV4-2	TRBJ2-5	few	.	TGTGCCAGCAGCCAAGGGCGGGGTGGCCAAGAGACCCAGTACTTC	CASSQGRGGQETQYF
TRBV7-2	TRBJ2-5	.	.	TGTGCCAGCAGCTCAGAGAGACAAGGGGGTCAAGAGACCCAGTACTTC	CASSSERQGGQETQYF
TRBV3-1	TRBJ1-5	many	.	TGTGCCAGCAGCCAAGATTTGGTTGGGAATCAGCCCCAGCATTTT	CASSQDLVGNQPQHF
TRBV5-4	TRBJ2-3	few	TRBD2	TGTGCCAGCAGCCCCGCGGGGGGCCCGGGGGATACGCAGTATTTT	CASSPAGGPGDTQYF
TRBV3-1	TRBJ1-2	.	.	TGTGCCAGCACCCTGGGCGTCGGAAGCTACACCTTC	CASTLGVGSYTF
TRBV19	TRBJ1-5	many	TRBD1	TGTGCCAGTAGCCCTGACAGGGGGCACGATCAGCCCCAGCATTTT	CASSPDRGHDQPQHF
TRBV20-1	TRBJ1-2	many	.	TGCAGTGCTAGAGACGGGATTTCCTATGGCTACACCTTC	CSARDGISYGYTF
TRBV4-2	TRBJ2-2	few	.	TGTGCCAGCAGCCAAGATCCCGGCGGGGAACAACCGAACACCGGGGAGCTGTTTTTT	CASSQDPGGEQPNTGELFF
TRBV7-2	TRBJ2-5	many	.	TGTGCCAGCAGCCCTGGGGTCATGAGGACCCAGTACTTC	CASSPGVMRTQYF
TRBV12-3/TRBV12-4	TRBJ2-6	few	TRBD1	TGTGCCAGCACCGACCTGGGACAGGCGAGCTCTGGGGCCAACGTCCTGACTTTC	CASTDLGQASSGANVLTF
TRBV2	TRBJ2-1	many	.	TGTGCCAGCAGTGGTGACAATTACGATGAGCAGTTCTTC	CASSGDNYDEQFF
TRBV11-2	TRBJ1-6	.	.	TGTGCCAGCAGCTTAGATGGAGGGGCAGGTTCACCCCTCCACTTT	CASSLDGGAGSPLHF
TRBV5-8	TRBJ1-5	many	.	TGTGCCAGCAGCTTCCTTCGCAATCAGCCCCAGCATTTT	CASSFLRNQPQHF
TRBV11-2	TRBJ1-6	few	.	TGTGCCAGCAGCTTAGGTCCGACGACTGAGAATTCACCCCTCCACTTT	CASSLGPTTENSPLHF
TRBV20-1	TRBJ2-4	many	.	TGCAGTGCTAGAGTGCGGACAGAAAACATTCAGTACTTC	CSARVRTENIQYF
TRBV12-5	TRBJ1-6	many	TRBD1	TGTGCTAGTGGTTTGGTAGGGGACAGGGTCGATTCACCCCTCCACTTT	CASGLVGDRVDSPLHF
TRBV6-1	TRBJ1-4	few	.	TGTGCCAGCAACTTTTGGACGGCGGCTAATGAAAAACTGTTTTTT	CASNFWTAANEKLFF
TRBV10-3	TRBJ2-7	.	TRBD1	TGTGCCATCAGGGGAGGACAGGGGGCACACGAGCAGTACTTC	CAIRGGQGAHEQYF
TRBV3-1	TRBJ2-1	many	.	TGTGCCAGCAGCCAAGATCCGGGGGACCCCTACAATGAGCAGTTCTTC	CASSQDPGDPYNEQFF
TRBV5-1	TRBJ2-1	.	.	TGCGCCAGCAGCCGCAGCCGGACAGACGACTACAATGAGCAGTTCTTC	CASSRSRTDDYNEQFF